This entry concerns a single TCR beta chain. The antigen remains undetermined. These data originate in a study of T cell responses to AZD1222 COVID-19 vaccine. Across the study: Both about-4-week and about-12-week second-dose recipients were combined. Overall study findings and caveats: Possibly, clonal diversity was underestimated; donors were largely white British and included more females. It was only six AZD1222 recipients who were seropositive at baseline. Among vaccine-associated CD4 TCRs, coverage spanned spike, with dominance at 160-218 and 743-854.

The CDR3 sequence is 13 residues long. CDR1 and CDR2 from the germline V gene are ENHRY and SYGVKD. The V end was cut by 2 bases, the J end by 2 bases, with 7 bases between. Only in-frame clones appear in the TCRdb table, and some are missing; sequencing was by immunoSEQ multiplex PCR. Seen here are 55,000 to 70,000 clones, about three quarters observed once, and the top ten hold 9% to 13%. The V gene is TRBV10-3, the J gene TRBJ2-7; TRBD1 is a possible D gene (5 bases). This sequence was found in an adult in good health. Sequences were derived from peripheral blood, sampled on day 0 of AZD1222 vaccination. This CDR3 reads CAISEDRPYEQYF. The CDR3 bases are TGTGCCATCAGTGAGGACAGACCCTACGAGCAGTACTTC.